A single sample is the source of the 7 T cell receptor beta chains below, sequenced in a study of blood T cell repertoires in COVID-19. Here immunoSEQ multiplex PCR was the method, and the copy in TCRdb shows in-frame clones only, minus some. In the table there are 50,000 or so clones, 79% of which are singletons. Input material: peripheral blood. The receptors here all came from a man in his 70s with acute or convalescent COVID-19.

The chain has TRBV19 and TRBJ2-5; TRBD1 might be the D (6 bases). Germline lookup yields CDR1 LNHDA and CDR2 SQIVND (reference sequence). This CDR3 is built from 17 residues. Trimming cost V 3 bases and J 5 bases, with 22 bases left between them. The CDR3 region is CASSMNGAGRGRETQYF. The CDR3 DNA reads TGTGCCAGTAGTATGAATGGTGCGGGCAGGGGAAGGGAGACCCAGTACTTC.

The chain is built from TRBV28 and TRBJ1-3; perhaps TRBD1 as D (5 bases). V lost 6 bases and J 0 bases, leaving 15 bases between the germline ends. CDR1 is MDHEN, CDR2 SYDVKM, per germline. The CDR3 extends over 16 amino acids. CDR3 amino acids: CASRGGLRSSGNTIYF. CDR3 nucleotides: TGTGCCAGCAGGGGGGGACTGCGGAGCTCTGGAAACACCATATATTTT.

V usage is TRBV28 and J usage is TRBJ2-3; maybe TRBD2 (6 bases). Germline loops: CDR1 MDHEN, CDR2 SYDVKM. Trimming removed 8 bases at V and 2 bases at J, with 14 bases between. CDR3 size: 14 residues. The CDR3 loop is CASLGTGDTDTQYF. The CDR3 DNA reads TGTGCCAGCCTAGGGACGGGGGACACAGATACGCAGTATTTT.

The chain links TRBV5-3 to TRBJ1-5; D not resolved. TRBV5-3 is an open reading frame whose function is uncertain. V was cut by 3 bases and J by 1 base, with 17 bases left in between. The CDR3 consists of 17 residues. This CDR3 reads CARSWYRLISSNQPQHF. The CDR3 DNA follows: TGTGCCAGAAGCTGGTATAGACTGATTTCGAGCAATCAGCCCCAGCATTTT.

The J gene is TRBJ1-3, the V gene TRBV5-1; 8 positions agree with TRBD1. The CDR3 loop spans 14 amino acids. Germline CDR1 SGHRS, CDR2 YFSETQ. Losses at the gene ends were 1 base for V and 10 bases for J; bases not matched to a gene: 7. The CDR3 reads CASSLPGQARTIYF. The DNA of the CDR3 is TGCGCCAGCAGCTTGCCGGGACAGGCCAGGACCATATATTTT.

In its sample, this clone was seen once. The chain links TRBV11-3 to TRBJ2-3, with 12 bases matching TRBD2. Losses at the gene ends were 4 bases for V and 1 base for J; bases not matched to a gene: 3. Germline-derived CDR1 and CDR2 are SGHNT and YENEEA. This CDR3 is 16 amino acids long. The CDR3 spells CASSSRTSGGTDTQYF. In DNA form, the CDR3 reads TGTGCCAGCAGCTCTCGGACTAGCGGGGGCACAGATACGCAGTATTTT.

This clone was seen more than once but under ten times. This chain joins TRBV28 and TRBJ2-7; 7 bases fit TRBD2. This CDR3 contains 16 residues. The ends lost 6 bases at V and 4 bases at J; junction bases unmatched: 15. Germline CDR1 and CDR2: MDHEN and SYDVKM. The CDR3 bases are TGTGCCAGCAGAACTCTAAGCGGGACGACGGGGTACGAGCAGTACTTC. This codes for CASRTLSGTTGYEQYF.